One and the same sample provided the 27 T cell receptor beta chains below, sequenced in a study of blood T cell repertoires in COVID-19. Only in-frame clones appear in the TCRdb table, and some are missing; sequencing was by immunoSEQ multiplex PCR. The table shows over 140,000 clones, with over 65% occurring only once. The sample consisted of peripheral blood. These receptors were taken from a woman aged 80 or over with active or convalescent COVID-19.

The chain is built from TRBV18 and TRBJ2-5, with D possibly matching TRBD1 (6 bases). Between the trimmed V and J ends, which lost 3 bases and 5 bases, there was a span of 16 bases. Germline V CDR1 and CDR2: KGHSH, LQKENI. The CDR3 extends over 15 amino acids. The CDR3 DNA reads TGTGCCAGCTCACCGGTTTTACAGGGTGCGGAGACCCAGTACTTC. Amino acids: CASSPVLQGAETQYF.

The chain recombines TRBV7-9 with TRBJ1-4, with a possible D match to TRBD1 (6 bases). The CDR3 spans 15 residues. Germline CDR1 reads SEHNR; CDR2 reads FQNEAQ (reference sequence). Trimming took off 5 bases at V and 0 bases at J, with 10 bases between the two ends. Here the CDR3 reads CASSPRGATNEKLFF. Written as DNA, the CDR3 is TGTGCCAGCAGCCCCAGGGGCGCAACTAATGAAAAACTGTTTTTT.

The chain is built from TRBV30 and TRBJ2-2; D is possibly TRBD2 (5 bases). V shed 2 bases and J shed 3 bases, with 13 bases lying between them. The CDR3 loop spans 15 amino acids. Germline V gene sequence: CDR1 GTSNPN, CDR2 SVGIG (reference sequence). This CDR3 reads CAWSSPEGHTGELFF. The CDR3 nucleotides are TGTGCCTGGAGTTCCCCCGAGGGCCACACCGGGGAGCTGTTTTTT.

The CDR3, as DNA: TGTGCCAGCAGCCAAGACCCAGGGCTTGCACCCAATCAGCCCCAGCATTTT. Protein: CASSQDPGLAPNQPQHF. The rearrangement joins TRBV4-2 to TRBJ1-5, with D possibly TRBD1 on 5 matching bases. CDR1 is LGHNA and CDR2 is YNFKEQ in the germline V gene. The CDR3 contains 17 residues. Trimming removed 0 bases at V and 3 bases at J, with 15 bases between.

This clone came up a few times. V usage is TRBV28 and J usage is TRBJ1-1; D perhaps matches TRBD1 (5 bases). The V end was cut by 7 bases, the J end by 4 bases, with 16 bases between. Germline CDR1 is MDHEN and CDR2 is SYDVKM. CDR3 length equals 14 residues. The CDR3 region has the DNA TGTGCCAGCACCATCGGGGGGGTAGTCACTGAAGCTTTCTTT. It codes for CASTIGGVVTEAFF.

This clone was seen just once. The gene calls are TRBV6-1 and TRBJ1-1; D is possibly TRBD1 (5 bases). Germline V CDR1 and CDR2: MNHNS, SASEGT. V was trimmed by 3 bases and J by 7 bases, leaving 18 bases between them. The CDR3 consists of 15 residues. The CDR3 spells CASSDPRQGINEAFF. The CDR3 DNA follows: TGTGCCAGCAGTGATCCCCGGCAGGGAATTAATGAAGCTTTCTTT.

The chain links TRBV2 to TRBJ1-5, with D possibly TRBD1 on 6 matching bases. Trimming stripped 4 bases from V and 8 bases from J, with 15 bases between. From germline, CDR1 is SNHLY and CDR2 FYNNEI. The CDR3 has 14 residues. This CDR3 reads CASSVQSGVEPQHF. CDR3 coding DNA: TGTGCCAGCAGTGTACAGTCAGGGGTTGAGCCCCAGCATTTT.

This chain uses TRBV27 with TRBJ1-1; 10 nucleotides line up with TRBD1. Per the germline V gene, CDR1 is MNHEY and CDR2 is SMNVEV (reference sequence). This CDR3 has 15 amino acids. Unmatched junction bases numbered 5, after V lost 4 bases and J lost 3 bases. The CDR3 spells CASSSWGTGDTEAFF. CDR3 sequence (DNA): TGTGCCAGCAGTTCCTGGGGGACAGGGGACACTGAAGCTTTCTTT.

CDR3 in DNA: TGTGCCAGCAGACGTAGCGGGGGCCCTTGGGAGACCCAGTACTTC. Translating it yields CASRRSGGPWETQYF. The V and J genes are TRBV7-2 and TRBJ2-5; 9 bases align to TRBD2. Trimming removed 6 bases from V and 5 bases from J; junction bases left unmatched: 10. The CDR3 sequence is 15 residues long. Germline CDR1 SGHTA, CDR2 FQGNSA. The variable domain in full, with the rest retrieved from reference TRBV7-2 and TRBJ2-5, is GAGVSQSPSNKVTEKGKDVELRCDPISGHTALYWYRQSLGQGLEFLIYFQGNSAPDKSGLPSDRFSAERTGGSVSTLTIQRTQQEDSAVYLCASRRSGGPWETQYFGPGTRLLVL.

The chain employs TRBV6-2 or TRBV6-3 and TRBJ1-1; 9 positions agree with TRBD1. The CDR3 runs to 17 residues. The germline CDR1 and CDR2 sequences are MNHEY and SVGEGT. The V segment lost 3 bases and the J segment 5 bases; nucleotides outside the gene matches: 13. CDR3 residues: CASSYGTGWGKATEAFF. The CDR3 nucleotides are TGTGCCAGCAGTTATGGGACAGGGTGGGGTAAAGCTACTGAAGCTTTCTTT.

Here the CDR3 DNA reads TGTGCCAGCAGCTTGCCCGGGACATCTCGTTCACCCCTCCACTTT. This sequence encodes CASSLPGTSRSPLHF. The chain carries TRBV5-6 and TRBJ1-6; perhaps TRBD1 as D (6 bases). CDR3 size: 15 residues. Germline V gene sequence: CDR1 SGHDT, CDR2 YYEEEE. V was shortened by 1 base and J by 9 bases, with 14 bases between the two germline ends.

The chain combines TRBV5-5 with TRBJ2-1; a weak D match, TRBD2 (5 bases). The V end lost 1 base, the J end lost 5 bases, and 7 bases lay between the germline ends. This CDR3 is built from 13 residues. CDR1 SGHKS and CDR2 YYEKEE come from the germline V gene (reference sequence). The CDR3 spells CASSLTGNNEQFF. The CDR3 DNA follows: TGTGCCAGCAGCTTGACGGGGAACAATGAGCAGTTCTTC.

This chain uses TRBV6-5 with TRBJ1-2; 8 bases fit TRBD1. The V segment lost 3 bases and the J segment 4 bases; nucleotides outside the gene matches: 10. The CDR3 consists of 16 residues. Per the germline V gene, CDR1 is MNHEY and CDR2 is SVGAGI. The CDR3 spells CASSYTTGESGYGYTF. The CDR3 region has the DNA TGTGCCAGCAGTTATACGACAGGGGAATCGGGCTATGGCTACACCTTC.

This rearrangement joins TRBV5-1 to TRBJ2-1, with 13 bases identical to TRBD2. Germline CDR1 and CDR2: SGHRS and YFSETQ. The CDR3 runs 16 residues. Trimming removed 4 bases from V and 7 bases from J; junction bases left unmatched: 8. The CDR3 DNA reads TGCGCCAGCAGCCCGAATACGGGACTAGCGGGAAATGAGCAGTTCTTC. Translation: CASSPNTGLAGNEQFF.

This clone was seen only a few times. The V and J genes are TRBV5-4 and TRBJ1-1, with a possible D match to TRBD1 (5 bases). This CDR3 is built from 14 residues. Trimming cost V 0 bases and J 1 base, with 7 bases left between them. Germline CDR1 SGHNT, CDR2 YYREEE (reference sequence). The CDR3 bases are TGTGCCAGCAGCTTGGCAGGGCGGAACACTGAAGCTTTCTTT. It yields the protein CASSLAGRNTEAFF. The entire variable domain, with the rest obtained from reference TRBV5-4 and TRBJ1-1, is as follows: ETGVTQSPTHLIKTRGQQVTLRCSSQSGHNTVSWYQQALGQGPQFIFQYYREEENGRGNFPPRFSGLQFPNYSSELNVNALELDDSALYLCASSLAGRNTEAFFGQGTRLTVV.

The chain recombines TRBV6-6 with TRBJ1-6; unclear D gene. The ends were cut back, 5 bases at V and 8 bases at J, with 7 bases in the middle. Per the germline V gene, CDR1 is MNHNY and CDR2 is SVGAGI (reference sequence). The CDR3 loop spans 12 amino acids. CDR3 sequence reads: CASSGSDSPLHF. CDR3 nucleotides: TGTGCCAGCAGTGGGAGTGATTCACCCCTCCACTTT.

The rearrangement joins TRBV3-1 (or the pseudogene TRBV3-2) to TRBJ2-7, with unresolved D. V lost 2 bases, J lost 6 bases, and 5 bases lay in between. The CDR3 is 11 amino acids. In germline, CDR1 is LGHDT, CDR2 YNNKEL (reference sequence). The CDR3 DNA is TGTGCCAGCAGCCAAATCAGCGAGCAGTACTTC. It translates to CASSQISEQYF.

V gene TRBV2 combines with J gene TRBJ1-5; D gene unclear. CDR3 size: 15 residues. V shed 7 bases and J shed 0 bases, with 13 bases lying between them. Germline CDR1 reads SNHLY; CDR2 reads FYNNEI. The CDR3 region is CASNPKRHSNQPQHF. CDR3 DNA sequence: TGTGCCAGCAACCCCAAGCGGCATAGCAATCAGCCCCAGCATTTT.

The chain carries TRBV29-1 and TRBJ1-5, with a possible D match to TRBD1 (5 bases). Germline loops: CDR1 SQVTM, CDR2 ANQGSEA. The CDR3 runs to 14 residues. Between the trimmed V and J ends, which lost 4 bases and 1 base, there was a span of 11 bases. The DNA for the CDR3 is TGCAGCGTTGGGTGGGGGGGAAGCAATCAGCCCCAGCATTTT. As protein: CSVGWGGSNQPQHF.

The chain employs TRBV7-2 and TRBJ2-3; D may be TRBD2 (6 bases). Germline V gene lookup returns CDR1 SGHTA and CDR2 FQGNSA. Trimming removed 6 bases from V and 3 bases from J, with 22 bases in between. This CDR3 spans 17 amino acids. This chain's CDR3 is CASSPDTRTIRTDTQYF. The DNA of the CDR3 is TGTGCCAGCAGTCCCGACACTCGGACTATCAGAACAGATACGCAGTATTTT.

In DNA, the CDR3 is TGCGCCAGCAGCCAAGAACCGGGACAGGGTTGGTACGAGCAGTACTTC. It yields the protein CASSQEPGQGWYEQYF. This chain connects TRBV4-1 to TRBJ2-7; 9 bases map to TRBD1. The CDR3 consists of 16 residues. Trimming at V came to 0 bases and at J to 4 bases, leaving 7 bases not matched to a gene. CDR1 is MGHRA and CDR2 is YSYEKL in the germline V gene.

Comment on this clone: A much larger clone lies one base from this, so it may be a read error. This sample also contains other DNA sequences that code for the same CDR3. The V and J genes are TRBV19 and TRBJ1-2; weak D call: TRBD1 (5 bases). V was trimmed by 5 bases and J by 5 bases, leaving 9 bases between them. This CDR3 is 12 amino acids long. Germline assignment: CDR1 LNHDA and CDR2 SQIVND (reference sequence). DNA for the CDR3: TGTGCCAGTAGTGACAGAATTTATGGCTACACCTTC. As protein: CASSDRIYGYTF.

This chain joins TRBV24-1 and TRBJ2-2; 7 bases are shared with TRBD1. Germline trimming cut 9 bases from V and 2 bases from J; bases unmatched to any gene: 5. The germline CDR1 and CDR2 sequences are KGHDR and SFDVKD. The CDR3 covers 14 residues. As DNA, the CDR3 is TGTGCCACCGAGGGGGCCATAAACACCGGGGAGCTGTTTTTT. It is translated as CATEGAINTGELFF.

This clone was detected only a few times. This chain connects TRBV2 to TRBJ1-5; D gene uncertain. The V gene's germline CDR1 is SNHLY and CDR2 FYNNEI. The V and J ends lost 3 bases and 9 bases respectively, with 12 bases between them. The length of the CDR3 is 13 residues. The CDR3 reads CASSDAGPRPQHF. DNA of the CDR3: TGTGCCAGCAGTGACGCAGGTCCTCGGCCCCAGCATTTT. Filled out from reference TRBV2 and TRBJ1-5, the complete variable domain reads EPEVTQTPSHQVTQMGQEVILRCVPISNHLYFYWYRQILGQKVEFLVSFYNNEISEKSEIFDDQFSVERPDGSNFTLKIRSTKLEDSAMYFCASSDAGPRPQHFGDGTRLSIL.

The table lists this clone with many counts. V gene TRBV14 combines with J gene TRBJ2-7, with a weak D call TRBD1 (6 bases). CDR3 size: 14 residues. V dropped 4 bases and J dropped 2 bases, with 12 bases sitting between them. The V gene's germline CDR1 is SGHDN and CDR2 FVKESK. The CDR3 loop is CASSPGHLPYEQYF. The DNA of the CDR3 is TGTGCCAGCAGCCCGGGACACCTACCCTACGAGCAGTACTTC.

The chain links TRBV30 to TRBJ1-4; D perhaps matches TRBD1 (6 bases). CDR1 GTSNPN and CDR2 SVGIG come from the germline V gene (reference sequence). Trimming stripped 3 bases from V and 4 bases from J, with 12 bases between. The CDR3 length is 14 residues. CDR3 in DNA: TGTGCCTGGAGGTCGGACAGTAGTAATGAAAAACTGTTTTTT. This codes for CAWRSDSSNEKLFF.

This clone has only a few counts. J is TRBJ2-7 and V is TRBV6-1; D might be TRBD1 (6 bases). Germline lookup yields CDR1 MNHNS and CDR2 SASEGT. The CDR3 runs to 14 residues. V lost 2 bases and J lost 6, with 14 bases in between. The CDR3 nucleotides are TGTGCCAGCAGTGAACAGGGGTTAAACGGCGAGCAGTACTTC. The encoded protein is CASSEQGLNGEQYF.